The entry below gives a single TCR beta chain sequence along with its context. Its matching antigen is unknown. The data derive from a study of cytomegalovirus exposure and HLA in healthy donors. Study-wide results and caveats: Most TCR beta V segments were productive about 90% or about 30% of the time in an earlier analysis.

V lost 2 bases and J lost 9, with 17 bases in between. The CDR3 spans 15 residues. From germline, CDR1 is LGHNT and CDR2 FRNRAP. The PCR had 60 Vbeta and 13 Jbeta primers. This table comes from immunoSEQ multiplex PCR, and its TCRdb copy is limited to in-frame clones, with some not included. The sample yields roughly 150,000 clones, 65% to 85% seen once. The chain uses TRBV12-5 and TRBJ2-1; D is perhaps TRBD2 (6 bases). This sequence originates from a male donor in good health and CMV-seronegative. The material sequenced was PBMCs. The DNA for the CDR3 is TGTGCTAGTGGTTTGACCCCCGGGGGTCGGCTTGAGCAGTTCTTC. Translating gives CASGLTPGGRLEQFF.